These 22 T cell receptor beta chains originate from one sample sequenced in a study of spatial heterogeneity in lung cancer. TCRdb ran MiXCR on the 5' RACE reads and lists one entry per CDR3 protein. This sample has more than 2,500 distinct CDR3 sequences, with 25% to 35% found just once. The time point here: sample taken at primary tumor resection. Whole RNA was taken from tumor, nontumor lung or frozen PBMC; it was then sequenced unsorted. The material was PBMCs, obtained at surgery. The receptor source for this set is a female donor with early-stage non-small cell lung cancer.

Details on this clonotype: This beta chain appears as a stray read in a library generated for alpha chains; its size is not informative. The V call is TRBV19, the J call TRBJ2-3; 7 bases fit TRBD1. CDR1 is LNHDA and CDR2 is SQIVND in the germline V gene (reference sequence). V dropped 4 bases and J dropped 6; count of bases not matched to a gene: 7. The CDR3 contains 14 residues. CDR3 in amino acids: CASSKDRDGDTQYF. CDR3 DNA: TGTGCCAGTAGTAAAGACAGGGACGGCGATACGCAGTATTTT. Using reference TRBV19 and TRBJ2-3 for the parts outside the CDR3, the full variable domain is DGGITQSPKYLFRKEGQNVTLSCEQNLNHDAMYWYRQDPGQGLRLIYYSQIVNDFQKGDIAEGYSVSREKKESFPLTVTSAQKNPTAFYLCASSKDRDGDTQYFGPGTRLTVL.

Concerning this clonotype itself: This beta chain is a stray read from a library made for alpha chains; its abundance is not meaningful. This rearrangement joins TRBV25-1 to TRBJ2-3; 12 bases line up with TRBD2. This CDR3 region has 15 residues. Germline trimming cut 4 bases from V and 5 bases from J; bases unmatched to any gene: 4. The germline V gene encodes CDR1 MGHDK and CDR2 SYGVNS. In DNA form, the CDR3 reads TGTGCCAGCAGTGCACTAGCGGGAGGAGGAGATACGCAGTATTTT. Protein sequence: CASSALAGGGDTQYF.

A note on this clonotype: This beta chain is an off-target read within a library intended for alpha chains, so its frequency means little. The chain uses TRBV7-2 and TRBJ2-3; 9 bases line up with TRBD2. Germline assignment: CDR1 SGHTA and CDR2 FQGNSA. The CDR3 has 16 amino acids. The V and J ends lost 5 bases and 2 bases, in that order; junction bases with no gene match: 8. CDR3 sequence (DNA): TGTGCCAGCAGCCGGCGGTTAGCGGGAGTCACAGATACGCAGTATTTT. Translated, it gives CASSRRLAGVTDTQYF.

This clonotype was seen a handful of times. This beta chain slipped into a library made for alpha chains as a stray read, so its size is not meaningful. The chain joins TRBV28 to TRBJ2-7; D remains unclear. Germline lookup yields CDR1 MDHEN and CDR2 SYDVKM. V was cut by 5 bases and J by 7 bases, with 9 bases left in between. This CDR3 has 11 amino acids. CDR3 sequence (DNA): TGTGCCAGCAGTCCATTCGTGGAGCAGTACTTC. Its protein is CASSPFVEQYF.

The sample holds a few counts of this clonotype. This beta chain came through as a stray read in a library set up for alpha chains, and its size says little. The chain employs TRBV30 and TRBJ2-2; the D is unclear. The CDR3 sequence is 12 residues long. Trimming shortened V by 2 bases and J by 5 bases, and 6 bases separated the two germline ends. Germline V gives CDR1 GTSNPN, CDR2 SVGIG (reference sequence). CDR3 in amino acids: CAWSSRTGELFF. As DNA, the CDR3 is TGTGCCTGGAGTAGCAGGACCGGGGAGCTGTTTTTT. Together with reference TRBV30 and TRBJ2-2, the CDR3 gives the full variable domain: SQTIHQWPATLVQPVGSPLSLECTVEGTSNPNLYWYRQAAGRGLQLLFYSVGIGQISSEVPQNLSASRPQDRQFILSSKKLLLSDSGFYLCAWSSRTGELFFGEGSRLTVL.

As concerns this clonotype: Within a library made for alpha chains, this beta chain is off target, and its count is uninformative. This rearrangement joins TRBV10-3 to TRBJ2-1; 10 nucleotides match TRBD2. Germline V gives CDR1 ENHRY, CDR2 SYGVKD. The junction had 2 bases not matched to a gene; V was cut back by 5 bases and J by 4 bases. This CDR3 is built from 14 residues. The CDR3 loop is CAISKTSGYNEQFF. For the CDR3, the DNA is TGTGCCATCAGTAAGACTAGCGGGTACAATGAGCAGTTCTTC.

This clonotype ranks as large. This beta chain is a stray sequence in a library constructed for alpha chains; its clone size is not meaningful. This chain joins TRBV27 and TRBJ2-3; tentative D call: TRBD2 (5 bases). V lost 0 bases, J lost 4 bases, and 8 bases lay in between. The CDR3 is 14 amino acids. Germline assignment: CDR1 MNHEY and CDR2 SMNVEV (reference sequence). The CDR3 sequence is CASSLSLAPDTQYF. For the CDR3, the DNA is TGTGCCAGCAGTTTATCGCTAGCTCCAGATACGCAGTATTTT.

As concerns this clonotype: The library was prepared for alpha chains; this beta chain is a stray read, so its frequency means little. V is TRBV6-5 and J is TRBJ2-1, with D unclear. Between the trimmed V and J ends, which lost 5 bases and 0 bases, there was a span of 14 bases. Per germline, CDR1 MNHEY and CDR2 SVGAGI. This CDR3 region has 16 residues. The CDR3 sequence is CASSPLPASSYNEQFF. In DNA, the CDR3 is TGTGCCAGCAGTCCATTGCCCGCGAGCTCCTACAATGAGCAGTTCTTC.

Of note for this clonotype: Since the library was made to target alpha chains, this beta chain is a stray read and its abundance is not meaningful. The rearrangement links TRBV18 to TRBJ2-5, with a tentative D call TRBD1 (6 bases). Germline V gene sequence: CDR1 KGHSH, CDR2 LQKENI. Between the trimmed V and J ends, which lost 4 bases and 2 bases, there was a span of 11 bases. The CDR3 consists of 14 residues. CDR3: CASSRRGNQETQYF. The CDR3 DNA is TGTGCCAGCTCACGAAGGGGGAATCAAGAGACCCAGTACTTC.

As concerns this clonotype: This beta chain was picked up by a library intended for alpha chains and is off target, so its count carries little meaning. The rearrangement links TRBV27 to TRBJ2-7; 11 bases align to TRBD1. The CDR3 has 17 amino acids. The germline V gene encodes CDR1 MNHEY and CDR2 SMNVEV (reference sequence). The J segment lost 8 bases and the V segment lost 5 bases, leaving 17 bases of the junction unmatched. The CDR3: CASSLGQGAGQSVKQYF. Written as DNA, the CDR3 is TGTGCCAGCAGTCTCGGACAGGGGGCTGGGCAGTCTGTAAAGCAGTACTTC.

Of note for this clonotype: Because the library targeted alpha chains, this beta chain is an off-target read whose size means little. This chain joins TRBV5-1 and TRBJ2-7; weak D call: TRBD1 (6 bases). The germline V and J ends were trimmed by 2 bases and 5 bases, with 14 bases remaining between them. Germline CDR1 SGHRS, CDR2 YFSETQ. The CDR3 loop spans 14 amino acids. Written as DNA, the CDR3 is TGCGCCAGCAGCTTAGGACAGCCCGGCGACGAGCAGTACTTC. Amino acids: CASSLGQPGDEQYF.

This clonotype was observed a handful of times. As an off-target read in a library built for alpha chains, this beta chain has a frequency of little significance. Written as DNA, the CDR3 is TGCAGTGCTAGAAGACAGGGCACAGATACGCAGTATTTT. Its translation is CSARRQGTDTQYF. The V gene is TRBV20-1, the J gene TRBJ2-3; D may be TRBD1 (6 bases). This CDR3 comprises 13 residues. Germline V gene data show CDR1 as DFQATT and CDR2 as SNEGSKA (reference sequence). V was cut by 2 bases and J by 1 base, with 7 bases left in between.

This clonotype showed up just a few times. This beta chain is off target for a library built for alpha chains, so its abundance means little. V and J are TRBV28 and TRBJ2-7, with TRBD2 identical over 14 bases. Germline CDR1 is MDHEN and CDR2 is SYDVKM. The CDR3 runs to 14 residues. The trim removed 7 bases at V and 9 bases at J, leaving 8 bases unmatched. CDR3 in amino acids: CASMSGLAGVGQYF. CDR3 nucleotide sequence: TGTGCCAGCATGTCGGGACTAGCGGGAGTAGGGCAGTACTTC.

A remark on this clonotype: As an off-target read in a library built for alpha chains, this beta chain has a frequency of little significance. J is TRBJ2-5 and V is TRBV3-1; D possibly corresponds to TRBD2 (5 bases). V was trimmed by 4 bases and J by 0 bases, leaving 15 bases between them. The germline V gene has CDR1 LGHDT and CDR2 YNNKEL (reference sequence). The CDR3 runs to 16 residues. CDR3 sequence: CASSPTEGMYQETQYF. CDR3 nucleotides: TGTGCCAGCAGCCCGACCGAGGGAATGTACCAAGAGACCCAGTACTTC.

Concerning this clonotype itself: A library prepared for alpha chains yielded this beta chain as an off-target read; its size is of little meaning. The CDR3 spells CASSVRDRATGELFF. In nucleotides, the CDR3 is TGTGCCAGCAGCGTCCGGGACAGGGCCACCGGGGAGCTGTTTTTT. The chain is built from TRBV5-4 and TRBJ2-2; 9 nucleotides align to TRBD1. The CDR3 sequence is 15 residues long. Trimming took 4 bases from V and 4 from J; bases not matched to a gene: 5. Germline CDR1 is SGHNT and CDR2 is YYREEE (reference sequence).

With regard to this clonotype: This beta chain is an unintended read in a library built for alpha chains; its size means little. V gene TRBV2 combines with J gene TRBJ2-3, with D tentatively TRBD2 (5 bases). Trimming cost V 6 bases and J 0 bases, with 10 bases left between them. Looked up from germline, CDR1 is SNHLY and CDR2 is FYNNEI. The CDR3 extends over 14 amino acids. Here the CDR3 DNA reads TGTGCCAGCAGCGGGGTCGGGAGCACAGATACGCAGTATTTT. This sequence encodes CASSGVGSTDTQYF.

This clonotype has just a few counts. This beta chain is off target for a library built for alpha chains, so its abundance means little. The chain employs TRBV27 and TRBJ2-6; D unresolved. CDR3 length: 18 amino acids. V lost 3 bases, J lost 0 bases, and 15 bases lay in between. Germline V gene lookup returns CDR1 MNHEY and CDR2 SMNVEV (reference sequence). CDR3 in DNA: TGTGCCAGCAGTTTCTCAGGACGGAGACTCTCTGGGGCCAACGTCCTGACTTTC. Translated: CASSFSGRRLSGANVLTF.

Details on this clonotype: Because this beta chain is a stray read in a library intended to capture alpha chains, its abundance should not be given much weight. This rearrangement joins TRBV20-1 to TRBJ2-3; TRBD1 agrees at 9 bases. The CDR3 runs to 14 residues. V dropped 5 bases and J dropped 5; count of bases not matched to a gene: 8. Germline V gives CDR1 DFQATT, CDR2 SNEGSKA (reference sequence). The DNA of the CDR3 is TGCAGTGCTTCAGTCCCGGGACAGGGAGATACGCAGTATTTT. Protein sequence: CSASVPGQGDTQYF.

A word on this clonotype: As an off-target read in a library built for alpha chains, this beta chain has a frequency of little significance. DNA for the CDR3: TGTGCCAGCAGTTACTCTTCGTCCCCCGGGACCTCCTACGAGCAGTACGTC. It is translated as CASSYSSSPGTSYEQYV. The rearrangement uses TRBV6-6 and TRBJ2-7; D may correspond to TRBD1 or TRBD2 (5 bases each). Germline V gene data show CDR1 as MNHNY and CDR2 as SVGAGI (reference sequence). The V gene lost 0 bases and the J gene lost 0 bases, with 15 bases spanning the gap. The CDR3 covers 17 residues.

Concerning this clonotype: This beta chain represents an off-target read in a library built for alpha chains; its size is of limited meaning. The chain joins TRBV27 to TRBJ2-2, with D unresolved. Trimming shortened V by 3 bases and J by 6 bases, and 8 bases separated the two germline ends. The CDR3 totals 13 residues. Germline V gene sequence: CDR1 MNHEY, CDR2 SMNVEV (reference sequence). The CDR3 nucleotides read TGTGCCAGCAGTTTCCGTGGATCCGGGGAGCTGTTTTTT. Its translation: CASSFRGSGELFF.

This clonotype occurred a few times. This beta chain came through as a stray read in a library set up for alpha chains, and its size says little. The rearrangement joins TRBV29-1 to TRBJ1-2, with D uncertain. The CDR3 runs to 12 residues. CDR1 and CDR2 from the germline V gene are SQVTM and ANQGSEA. Trimming took off 1 base at V and 6 bases at J, with 9 bases between the two ends. The CDR3 spells CSVEGGGNGYTF. CDR3 DNA sequence: TGCAGCGTTGAAGGAGGAGGGAATGGCTACACCTTC.

Only a few counts were recorded for this clonotype. The size of this beta chain means little, since it is a stray read in a library made for alpha chains. The chain couples TRBV12-3 or TRBV12-4 to TRBJ2-3; the match to TRBD2 covers 12 bases. V shed 3 bases and J 5 bases; nucleotides not matched to a gene: 3. The CDR3 sequence is 15 residues long. CDR3 protein: CASSLAGLAGDTQYF. The CDR3 bases are TGTGCCAGCAGTTTGGCGGGACTAGCGGGAGATACGCAGTATTTT.